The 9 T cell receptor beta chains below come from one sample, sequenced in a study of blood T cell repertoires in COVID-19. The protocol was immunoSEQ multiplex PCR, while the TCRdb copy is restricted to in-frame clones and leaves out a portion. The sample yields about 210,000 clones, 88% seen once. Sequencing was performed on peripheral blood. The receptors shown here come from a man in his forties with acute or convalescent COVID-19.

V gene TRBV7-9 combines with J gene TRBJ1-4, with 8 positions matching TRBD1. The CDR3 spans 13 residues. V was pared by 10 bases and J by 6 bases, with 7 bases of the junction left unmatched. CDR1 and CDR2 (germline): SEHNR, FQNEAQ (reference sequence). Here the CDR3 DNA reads TGTGCCATCACGCAGGGGGCGCATGAAAAACTGTTTTTT. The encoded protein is CAITQGAHEKLFF.

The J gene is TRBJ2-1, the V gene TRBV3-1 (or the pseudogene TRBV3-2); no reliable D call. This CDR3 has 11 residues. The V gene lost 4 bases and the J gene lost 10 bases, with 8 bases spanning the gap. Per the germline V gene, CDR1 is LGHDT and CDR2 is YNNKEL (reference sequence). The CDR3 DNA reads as TGTGCCAGCAGCCTCGATAGAGAGCAGTTCTTC. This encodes CASSLDREQFF.

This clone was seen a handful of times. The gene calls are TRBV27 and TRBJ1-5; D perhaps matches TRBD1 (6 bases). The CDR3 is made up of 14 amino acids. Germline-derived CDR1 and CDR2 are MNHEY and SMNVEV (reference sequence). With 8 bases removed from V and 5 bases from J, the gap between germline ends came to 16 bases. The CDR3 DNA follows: TGTGCCAGCGGACGAAACGGGGGGCATCAGCCCCAGCATTTT. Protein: CASGRNGGHQPQHF.

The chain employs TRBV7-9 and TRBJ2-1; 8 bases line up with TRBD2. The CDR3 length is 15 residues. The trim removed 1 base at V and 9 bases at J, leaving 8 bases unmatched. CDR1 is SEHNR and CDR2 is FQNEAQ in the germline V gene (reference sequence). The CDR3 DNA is TGTGCCAGCAGCTTAGTGGGCGGGGGGAGAGGTGAGCAGTTCTTC. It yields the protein CASSLVGGGRGEQFF.

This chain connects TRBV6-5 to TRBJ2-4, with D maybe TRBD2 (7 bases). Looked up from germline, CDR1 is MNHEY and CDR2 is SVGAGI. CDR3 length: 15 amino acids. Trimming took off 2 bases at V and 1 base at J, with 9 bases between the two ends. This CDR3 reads CASSYGGAAKNIQYF. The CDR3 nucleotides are TGTGCCAGCAGTTACGGGGGGGCGGCCAAAAACATTCAGTACTTC.

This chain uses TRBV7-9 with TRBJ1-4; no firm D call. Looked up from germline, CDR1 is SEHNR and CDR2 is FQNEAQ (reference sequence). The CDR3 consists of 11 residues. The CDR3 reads CAGGINEKLFF. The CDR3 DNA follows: TGTGCAGGAGGGATTAATGAAAAACTGTTTTTT.

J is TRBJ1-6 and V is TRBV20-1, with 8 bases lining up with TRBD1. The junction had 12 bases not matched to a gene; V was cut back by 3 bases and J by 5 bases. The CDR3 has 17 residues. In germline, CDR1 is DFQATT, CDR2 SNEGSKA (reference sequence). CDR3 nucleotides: TGCAGTGCTAGTGGGTGGGGCAGGGGGCAAAATAATTCACCCCTCCACTTT. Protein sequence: CSASGWGRGQNNSPLHF.

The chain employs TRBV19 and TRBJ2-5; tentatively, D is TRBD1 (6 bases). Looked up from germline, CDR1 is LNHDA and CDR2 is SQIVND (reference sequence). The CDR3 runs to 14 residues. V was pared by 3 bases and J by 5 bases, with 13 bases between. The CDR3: CASSMTRDKETQYF. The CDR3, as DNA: TGTGCCAGTAGTATGACACGGGACAAGGAGACCCAGTACTTC.

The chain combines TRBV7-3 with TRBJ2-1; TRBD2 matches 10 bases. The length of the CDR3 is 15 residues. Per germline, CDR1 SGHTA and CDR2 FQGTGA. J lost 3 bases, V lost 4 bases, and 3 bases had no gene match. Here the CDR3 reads CASSSGLADYNEQFF. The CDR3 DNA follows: TGTGCCAGCAGCTCCGGACTAGCGGACTACAATGAGCAGTTCTTC.